These 32 T cell receptor beta chains came from one sample sequenced in a study of OX40 agonist ivuxolimab in advanced cancers. TCRdb's table, derived via immunoSEQ multiplex PCR, lists solely in-frame clones and lacks some. The repertoire includes tens of thousands of clones, roughly nine tenths of them detected once, and 19% sits in the top ten. The sample consisted of CD4+ or CD8+ T cells sorted from blood, taken in a trial of the OX40 agonist ivuxolimab. These receptors were collected from an adult with an advanced solid tumor such as melanoma, head and neck, liver or kidney cancer.

The rearrangement uses TRBV7-9 and TRBJ1-1; TRBD1 agrees at 10 bases. The trim removed 5 bases at V and 6 bases at J, leaving 15 bases unmatched. Germline loops: CDR1 SEHNR, CDR2 FQNEAQ (reference sequence). The CDR3 has 17 amino acids. The CDR3 loop reads CASSPSPTGGSTPEAFF. DNA for the CDR3: TGTGCCAGCAGCCCTTCCCCGACAGGGGGCTCTACGCCTGAAGCTTTCTTT.

This chain joins TRBV6-6 and TRBJ2-7; 8 positions match TRBD2. The ends lost 0 bases at V and 2 bases at J; junction bases unmatched: 3. Germline assignment: CDR1 MNHNY and CDR2 SVGAGI (reference sequence). There are 15 residues in the CDR3. CDR3: CASSYSAGGTYEQYF. As DNA, the CDR3 is TGTGCCAGCAGTTACTCTGCGGGGGGCACCTACGAGCAGTACTTC.

The J gene is TRBJ1-5, the V gene TRBV19; D is ambiguous. Germline-derived CDR1 and CDR2 are LNHDA and SQIVND (reference sequence). The CDR3 has 13 residues. V lost 8 bases and J 5 bases, leaving 13 bases between the germline ends. The CDR3: CASARAFHQPQHF. The CDR3 bases are TGTGCCAGTGCCCGGGCTTTTCATCAGCCCCAGCATTTT.

The chain uses TRBV4-2 and TRBJ2-5; 8 bases agree with TRBD2. This CDR3 region has 17 residues. CDR1 is LGHNA and CDR2 is YNFKEQ in the germline V gene. J gave up 5 bases and V 0 bases, and 11 bases lay outside the gene matches. CDR3 residues: CASSQDGGLEGSETQYF. DNA of the CDR3: TGTGCCAGCAGCCAAGATGGGGGACTAGAGGGTTCGGAGACCCAGTACTTC.

This clone is hyperexpanded (1% or more) by share. In DNA form, the CDR3 reads TGTGCCATCATTGGGACAGGGAAAGACTATGGCTACACCTTC. It specifies CAIIGTGKDYGYTF. The chain joins TRBV10-3 to TRBJ1-2; 9 positions match TRBD1. The J segment lost 3 bases and the V segment lost 7 bases, leaving 6 bases of the junction unmatched. CDR1 is ENHRY and CDR2 is SYGVKD in the germline V gene. The CDR3 runs 14 residues.

DNA for the CDR3: TGTGCCAGCAGCTTAAAGGTGGGGGTTAGTGCAGATACGCAGTATTTT. Its protein product is CASSLKVGVSADTQYF. This chain connects TRBV13 to TRBJ2-3; D assignment may be TRBD1 or TRBD2 (5 bases each). Between the trimmed V and J ends, which lost 2 bases and 4 bases, there was a span of 16 bases. The CDR3 is 16 residues long. Per the germline V gene, CDR1 is PRHDT and CDR2 is FYEKMQ (reference sequence).

This sequence joins TRBV28 and TRBJ2-5, with TRBD1 identical over 10 bases. The length of the CDR3 is 15 residues. Germline trimming cut 4 bases from V and 4 bases from J; bases unmatched to any gene: 6. CDR1 is MDHEN and CDR2 is SYDVKM in the germline V gene. In DNA, the CDR3 is TGTGCCAGCAGTTCCGGGACAGGGGCGACAGAGACCCAGTACTTC. Amino acids: CASSSGTGATETQYF.

The genes are TRBV11-2 and TRBJ1-1; unclear D gene. CDR1 and CDR2 from the germline V gene are SGHAT and FQNNGV. There are 11 residues in the CDR3. The V end lost 5 bases, the J end lost 6 bases, and 7 bases lay between the germline ends. CDR3 amino acids: CASSPGSEAFF. For the CDR3, the DNA is TGTGCCAGCAGCCCCGGGTCTGAAGCTTTCTTT.

This rearrangement joins TRBV27 to TRBJ2-3, with TRBD1 matching over 8 bases. Germline V gene lookup returns CDR1 MNHEY and CDR2 SMNVEV (reference sequence). This CDR3 contains 15 residues. The V and J ends lost 6 bases and 5 bases, in that order; junction bases with no gene match: 10. The CDR3 sequence: CASRTWQGAIDTQYF. The CDR3 DNA is TGTGCCAGCAGGACCTGGCAGGGGGCAATAGATACGCAGTATTTT.

The chain combines TRBV6-5 with TRBJ1-1, with 10 bases that match TRBD1. The length of the CDR3 is 12 residues. Germline lookup yields CDR1 MNHEY and CDR2 SVGAGI. With 4 bases clipped from V and 8 bases from J, the junction kept 1 base outside the gene matches. The CDR3 loop is CASSSDRGEAFF. As DNA, the CDR3 is TGTGCCAGCAGTTCGGACAGGGGGGAAGCTTTCTTT.

This chain joins TRBV7-9 and TRBJ1-2; D not resolved. Looked up from germline, CDR1 is SEHNR and CDR2 is FQNEAQ (reference sequence). The CDR3 has 15 residues. The V and J ends lost 5 bases and 4 bases respectively, with 17 bases between them. For the CDR3, the DNA is TGTGCCAGCAGCCAGAACCCGGCGGGTAGCTATGGCTACACCTTC. Residues: CASSQNPAGSYGYTF. Full variable domain (outside the CDR3, taken from reference TRBV7-9 and TRBJ1-2): DTGVSQNPRHKITKRGQNVTFRCDPISEHNRLYWYRQTLGQGPEFLTYFQNEAQLEKSRLLSDRFSAERPKGSFSTLEIQRTEQGDSAMYLCASSQNPAGSYGYTFGSGTRLTVV.

This clone has only a few counts. The CDR3 DNA reads as TGTGCCAGCAGTTTTTCAGGGGGCTTGGCTGAAGCTTTCTTT. It yields the protein CASSFSGGLAEAFF. The chain joins TRBV28 to TRBJ1-1; 8 bases are shared with TRBD1. This CDR3 region has 14 residues. Germline CDR1 reads MDHEN; CDR2 reads SYDVKM. Trimming cost V 3 bases and J 6 bases; bases outside gene matches: 6.

This chain links TRBV27 with TRBJ1-5, with D uncertain. This CDR3 contains 14 residues. V shed 5 bases and J shed 3 bases, with 11 bases lying between them. In germline, CDR1 is MNHEY, CDR2 SMNVEV (reference sequence). This CDR3 reads CASSPYNSNQPQHF. CDR3 nucleotides: TGTGCCAGCAGTCCTTATAATTCCAATCAGCCCCAGCATTTT.

V is TRBV29-1 and J is TRBJ2-1, with 10 bases aligning to TRBD2. J gave up 10 bases and V 3 bases, and 15 bases lay outside the gene matches. From germline, CDR1 is SQVTM and CDR2 ANQGSEA. The CDR3 sequence is 16 residues long. CDR3 sequence (DNA): TGCAGCGTTGACGGGGCTAGCGGGGGTCCCGGGGAAGAGCAGTTCTTC. Protein sequence: CSVDGASGGPGEEQFF.

The chain joins TRBV5-6 to TRBJ2-7; D call uncertain. CDR3 size: 16 residues. Germline CDR1 SGHDT, CDR2 YYEEEE. V was pared by 0 bases and J by 0 bases, with 13 bases between. The CDR3, as DNA: TGTGCCAGCAGCTTGGAATGGGCGTCCTCCTCCTACGAGCAGTACTTC. Its protein is CASSLEWASSSYEQYF.

The gene calls are TRBV13 and TRBJ2-1; 10 bases line up with TRBD2. J gave up 9 bases and V 5 bases, and 10 bases lay outside the gene matches. CDR3 length: 15 residues. CDR1 PRHDT and CDR2 FYEKMQ come from the germline V gene (reference sequence). In DNA, the CDR3 is TGTGCCAGCAGCCCCCCAGCGGGGGGGCTGGTTGAGCAGTTCTTC. It translates to CASSPPAGGLVEQFF.

The rearrangement links TRBV27 to TRBJ2-1, with TRBD1 identical over 10 bases. Germline V CDR1 and CDR2: MNHEY, SMNVEV (reference sequence). The CDR3 sequence is 16 residues long. V gave up 6 bases and J gave up 4 bases; unmatched junction bases: 9. The CDR3, as DNA: TGTGCCAGCAGCCCCCCACCGGGACAGGGGTACAATGAGCAGTTCTTC. It translates to CASSPPPGQGYNEQFF.

V gene TRBV5-1 combines with J gene TRBJ2-1; weak D call: TRBD2 (6 bases). CDR1 and CDR2 from the germline V gene are SGHRS and YFSETQ. V was trimmed by 3 bases and J by 1 base, leaving 14 bases between them. This CDR3 spans 16 amino acids. DNA of the CDR3: TGCGCCAGCAGCTCGACGGACTATTCGTCCTACAATGAGCAGTTCTTC. This translates into CASSSTDYSSYNEQFF.

The genes are TRBV6-5 and TRBJ2-2; D ambiguous. V lost 10 bases and J lost 3, with 9 bases in between. This CDR3 contains 12 residues. Germline assignment: CDR1 MNHEY and CDR2 SVGAGI. CDR3 region: CATMPDTGELFF. The CDR3 coding sequence is TGTGCCACCATGCCAGACACCGGGGAGCTGTTTTTT.

The rearrangement uses TRBV6-1 and TRBJ1-5; D ambiguous. This CDR3 comprises 15 residues. Trimming stripped 7 bases from V and 3 bases from J, with 16 bases between. The germline V gene encodes CDR1 MNHNS and CDR2 SASEGT. As DNA, the CDR3 is TGTGCCAGCACCTGGGATGGGTCCTCCAATCAGCCCCAGCATTTT. This translates into CASTWDGSSNQPQHF.

The chain has TRBV27 and TRBJ1-1, with D possibly being TRBD1 (6 bases). Trimming pared 3 bases from V and 4 bases from J, leaving 12 bases between. Germline lookup yields CDR1 MNHEY and CDR2 SMNVEV (reference sequence). This CDR3 contains 14 residues. CDR3 protein: CASSFGGGGTEAFF. The CDR3 DNA is TGTGCCAGCAGTTTTGGGGGCGGGGGCACTGAAGCTTTCTTT.

This clone was observed a handful of times. A far bigger clonotype differs at one base, so this is likely a read error. This sequence joins TRBV5-1 and TRBJ1-5, with TRBD1 as a possible D gene (5 bases). Germline values: CDR1 SGHRS, CDR2 YFSETQ. The germline V and J ends were trimmed by 0 bases and 0 bases, with 16 bases remaining between them. The CDR3 covers 18 residues. CDR3 DNA sequence: TGCGCCAGCAGCTTGGAATACTGGGACGGAAATAGCAATCAGCCCCAGCATTTT. Its protein is CASSLEYWDGNSNQPQHF.

The chain carries TRBV29-1 and TRBJ2-3; no clear D. The CDR3 spans 13 residues. Trimming left V 7 bases short and J 0 bases short, with 11 bases between. The germline V gene has CDR1 SQVTM and CDR2 ANQGSEA. The CDR3 nucleotides read TGCAGCGCCGCCGTGTTGAGCACAGATACGCAGTATTTT. Its translation: CSAAVLSTDTQYF.

J is TRBJ1-3 and V is TRBV6-1, with a weak D call TRBD1 (5 bases). The CDR3 consists of 15 residues. The germline V gene encodes CDR1 MNHNS and CDR2 SASEGT. Between the trimmed V and J ends, which lost 10 bases and 0 bases, there was a span of 16 bases. Here the CDR3 reads CATEPGRTSGNTIYF. The CDR3 DNA follows: TGTGCCACCGAACCGGGACGAACCTCTGGAAACACCATATATTTT.

The chain employs TRBV15 and TRBJ1-5, with TRBD1 as a possible D gene (6 bases). Trimming pared 0 bases from V and 5 bases from J, leaving 17 bases between. This CDR3 is 17 amino acids long. From germline, CDR1 is LNHNV and CDR2 YYDKDF (reference sequence). CDR3 residues: CATSRDSGRGFDQPQHF. CDR3 nucleotide sequence: TGTGCCACCAGCAGAGATTCGGGCAGGGGTTTTGATCAGCCCCAGCATTTT.

The V call is TRBV6-6, the J call TRBJ2-7; D is possibly TRBD2 (6 bases). The CDR3 spans 14 residues. V was shortened by 2 bases and J by 2 bases, with 10 bases between the two germline ends. The germline V gene encodes CDR1 MNHNY and CDR2 SVGAGI (reference sequence). The chain's CDR3 is CASSYPGVAYEQYF. Written as DNA, the CDR3 is TGTGCCAGCAGTTACCCGGGGGTAGCCTACGAGCAGTACTTC.

V usage is TRBV5-4 and J usage is TRBJ2-3; D call uncertain. Trimming took off 5 bases at V and 1 base at J, with 14 bases between the two ends. Germline V lookup: CDR1 SGHNT, CDR2 YYREEE (reference sequence). The CDR3 sequence is 15 residues long. The CDR3 nucleotides read TGTGCCAGCAGAGACCCGGCCCCCGGCACAGATACGCAGTATTTT. This translates into CASRDPAPGTDTQYF.

The chain uses TRBV6-5 and TRBJ2-2; D is undetermined. The V gene lost 0 bases and the J gene lost 2 bases, with 10 bases spanning the gap. This CDR3 has 16 amino acids. Germline V gene lookup returns CDR1 MNHEY and CDR2 SVGAGI. The CDR3 DNA reads TGTGCCAGCAGTTACTCGGGGATAGATAACACCGGGGAGCTGTTTTTT. Translated, it gives CASSYSGIDNTGELFF.

The chain joins TRBV4-1 to TRBJ2-7; 11 positions agree with TRBD1. Germline lookup yields CDR1 MGHRA and CDR2 YSYEKL. V lost 4 bases and J lost 5; bases outside the gene matches: 4. The CDR3 loop spans 14 amino acids. This CDR3 reads CASSPGQGVDEQYF. DNA of the CDR3: TGCGCCAGCAGCCCGGGACAGGGGGTGGACGAGCAGTACTTC.

V and J are TRBV7-6 and TRBJ2-7, with TRBD1 matching over 10 bases. CDR3 size: 15 residues. Germline CDR1 SGHVS, CDR2 FNYEAQ. V lost 5 bases and J lost 6; bases outside the gene matches: 10. The DNA for the CDR3 is TGTGCCAGCAGCCAACAAGACAGGGGGCGCGGCGAGCAGTACTTC. It translates to CASSQQDRGRGEQYF.

The rearrangement uses TRBV2 and TRBJ2-2; 9 bases fit TRBD2. Germline CDR1 reads SNHLY; CDR2 reads FYNNEI. The CDR3 is 17 amino acids. The ends lost 6 bases at V and 5 bases at J; junction bases unmatched: 13. The CDR3 DNA reads as TGTGCCAGCAGAATCCCAAGGGAGCGGGGGGTTACCGGGGAGCTGTTTTTT. This encodes CASRIPRERGVTGELFF.

The gene calls are TRBV5-6 and TRBJ1-1; D is possibly TRBD1 (5 bases). This CDR3 spans 13 amino acids. Looked up from germline, CDR1 is SGHDT and CDR2 is YYEEEE. V was shortened by 0 bases and J by 6 bases, with 9 bases between the two germline ends. The CDR3 protein is CASSLGQGSEAFF. CDR3 DNA sequence: TGTGCCAGCAGCTTGGGGCAGGGTTCTGAAGCTTTCTTT.